A selection of T cell receptor beta chains follows, all from one sample in a study of blood T cell repertoires in COVID-19. Measured with immunoSEQ multiplex PCR; TCRdb has only the in-frame clones, and not every one. Of about 250,000 clones listed, around 89% are singletons. Specimen: PBMCs or T cells enriched from blood (not recorded which). The receptors shown here come from a woman aged 45-65 years who had recovered from COVID-19. Each CDR3 is given with its conserved first and last residue. D genes are given only for firm matches. Clone size is stated in some rows and not others, as once, few, many or a class when expanded.

J | V | D | size | length | DNA | CDR3
TRBJ2-7 | TRBV11-2 | - | - | 15 | TGTGCCAGCAGCTTAGGGGCAGGGGCTACCTACGAGCAGTACTTC | CASSLGAGATYEQYF
TRBJ1-1 | TRBV6-2/TRBV6-3 | TRBD1 | - | 16 | TGTGCCAGCAGTAAGTTTCTAGGACAGGACCTCCTTCGGGCTTTCTTT | CASSKFLGQDLLRAFF
TRBJ1-5 | TRBV18 | TRBD1 | - | 14 | TGTGCCAGCCAGACCGGGACAGGCAATCAGCCCCAGCATTTT | CASQTGTGNQPQHF
TRBJ1-3 | TRBV30 | - | - | 11 | TGTGCCTGGCAGGATGGAAACACCATATATTTT | CAWQDGNTIYF
TRBJ2-2 | TRBV30 | - | - | 12 | TGTGCCTGGAGTACTGGGCCCGGGGAGCTGTTTTTT | CAWSTGPGELFF
TRBJ1-5 | TRBV6-2/TRBV6-3 | - | once | 17 | TGTGCCAGCAGTTACTCGATCGGTGGAAGGGGATCTCGACCCCAGCATTTT | CASSYSIGGRGSRPQHF
TRBJ2-3 | TRBV30 | - | - | 14 | TGTGCCTGGAGTCCCACAGGAATTGCAGATACGCAGTATTTT | CAWSPTGIADTQYF
TRBJ1-5 | TRBV12-3/TRBV12-4 | - | - | 13 | TGTGCCAGCAGTGTTCAGAGCAATCAGCCCCAGCATTTT | CASSVQSNQPQHF
TRBJ2-1 | TRBV9 | TRBD2 | - | 14 | TGTGCCAGCAGCGACGGCGGGAGTGCATTGGAGCAGTTCTTC | CASSDGGSALEQFF
TRBJ2-1 | TRBV6-4 | - | - | 15 | TGTGCCAGCAGTGTCACTCCGATTGCCTACAATGAGCAGTTCTTC | CASSVTPIAYNEQFF
TRBJ2-1 | TRBV3-1/TRBV3-2 | TRBD2 | - | 16 | TGTGCCAGCAGCCAGTGGGGGACTAGCGGGAAAAATGAGCAGTTCTTC | CASSQWGTSGKNEQFF
TRBJ1-2 | TRBV10-1 | TRBD1 | - | 17 | TGCGCCAGCAGTGACGGGACAGCGGTCGGCCCTAATTATGGCTACACCTTC | CASSDGTAVGPNYGYTF
TRBJ2-3 | TRBV10-3 | - | - | 13 | TGTGCCATCCGGTCCCCCCCCGCAGATACGCAGTATTTT | CAIRSPPADTQYF
TRBJ1-1 | TRBV6-2/TRBV6-3 | TRBD1 | - | 15 | TGTGCCAGCAGCGACAGGGGGCTGGGGAACACTGAAGCTTTCTTT | CASSDRGLGNTEAFF
TRBJ1-6 | TRBV9 | TRBD1 | - | 15 | TGTGCCAGCAGCTCGAGAGACAGGGGGCCTTCACCCCTCCACTTT | CASSSRDRGPSPLHF
TRBJ1-1 | TRBV6-5 | - | once | 12 | TGTGCCAGCACTTCGGGGATTTCTGAAGCTTTCTTT | CASTSGISEAFF
TRBJ2-7 | TRBV18 | TRBD2 | - | 14 | TGTGCCAGCTCCGATCTAACTAGCGGGTACGAGCAGTACTTC | CASSDLTSGYEQYF
TRBJ1-2 | TRBV29-1 | - | - | 14 | TGCAGCGTTGACCTTTACAGGGCGGCCTATGGCTACACCTTC | CSVDLYRAAYGYTF
TRBJ2-1 | TRBV28 | - | - | 11 | TGTGCCGGAGGTCTCTGGGATGAGCAGTTCTTC | CAGGLWDEQFF
TRBJ1-6 | TRBV19 | - | - | 12 | - | CASSILASPLHF
TRBJ2-3 | TRBV28 | - | once | 16 | TGTGCCAGCAGTTTATGGGCAGCGACTAGCACAGATACGCAGTATTTT | CASSLWAATSTDTQYF
TRBJ1-1 | TRBV7-9 | TRBD1 | - | 12 | TGTGCCAGCAGCCTCCAGGGGGAGAGAGCTTTCTTT | CASSLQGERAFF
TRBJ2-1 | TRBV25-1 | TRBD1 | - | 15 | TGTGCCAGCGGCAATTCCGGGACAGTTCACAATGAGCAGTTCTTC | CASGNSGTVHNEQFF
TRBJ1-1 | TRBV28 | - | - | 11 | TGTGCCAGCAGTGATACAGGGCCGGCTTTCTTT | CASSDTGPAFF
TRBJ1-1 | TRBV30 | - | - | 13 | TGTGCCTGGAGTCCCGGGTCCATCACTGAAGCTTTCTTT | CAWSPGSITEAFF
TRBJ1-5 | TRBV7-2 | - | - | 15 | TGTGCCAGCAGCTTAGACGGGCAGGGCCATCAGCCCCAGCATTTT | CASSLDGQGHQPQHF
TRBJ2-1 | TRBV15 | - | - | 15 | TGTGCCACCAGCAGAGATCCCGGCGGGTACAATGAGCAGTTCTTC | CATSRDPGGYNEQFF
TRBJ1-2 | TRBV29-1 | TRBD1 | - | 12 | TGCAGCGCCCGGGACAGGGACCTTGGCTACACCTTC | CSARDRDLGYTF
TRBJ1-2 | TRBV19 | - | - | 16 | TGTGCCAGTAGTCCGCCCGCAGACAAGATGAGCTATGGCTACACCTTC | CASSPPADKMSYGYTF
TRBJ1-2 | TRBV7-8 | - | - | 14 | TGTGCCAGCAGCTTAGTGGGGGGAAACTATGGCTACACCTTC | CASSLVGGNYGYTF
TRBJ2-4 | TRBV7-8 | - | - | 14 | TGTGCCACGACTAGACAGCTACAATGGGACATTCAGTACTTC | CATTRQLQWDIQYF
TRBJ1-3 | TRBV7-2 | - | once | 15 | TGTGCCAGCAGCCAGAACGGAGGGGCTGGAAACACCATATATTTT | CASSQNGGAGNTIYF
TRBJ1-5 | TRBV7-2 | TRBD1 | - | 15 | TGTGCCAGCAGCTTCGACAGGGTCGGCAATCAGCCCCAGCATTTT | CASSFDRVGNQPQHF
TRBJ1-2 | TRBV25-1 | TRBD1 | - | 14 | TGTGCCAGCAGGGGGACAGGGGGCCCCTATGGCTACACCTTC | CASRGTGGPYGYTF
TRBJ2-7 | TRBV3-1/TRBV3-2 | TRBD1 | - | 15 | TGTGCCAGCAGCCCCGGGTTAGGGGGCCTCTACGAGCAGTACTTC | CASSPGLGGLYEQYF
TRBJ1-5 | TRBV7-2 | TRBD1 | - | 15 | TGTGCCAGCAGCCAAGAGGACAGGGATCGTCAGCCCCAGCATTTT | CASSQEDRDRQPQHF
TRBJ2-1 | TRBV4-3 | TRBD2 | - | 15 | TGCGCCAGCAGCCAAGCGCGGGGGGCGAGGAATGAGCAGTTCTTC | CASSQARGARNEQFF
TRBJ1-5 | TRBV28 | TRBD1 | - | 16 | TGTGCCAGCAGTCTACAGGGGGTTGGTGTCAATCAGCCCCAGCATTTT | CASSLQGVGVNQPQHF
TRBJ1-3 | TRBV3-1/TRBV3-2 | TRBD1 | - | 15 | TGTGCCAGCAGCCCGAGGACAGGGCCTGGAAACACCATATATTTT | CASSPRTGPGNTIYF
TRBJ1-1 | TRBV29-1 | - | - | 11 | TGCAGCGCCGAGGGTATCACTGAAGCTTTCTTT | CSAEGITEAFF
TRBJ1-1 | TRBV30 | - | - | 13 | TGTGCCTGGAGGAATCAGGGATATACTGAAGCTTTCTTT | CAWRNQGYTEAFF
TRBJ1-4 | TRBV15 | TRBD1 | - | 16 | TGTGCCACCAGCAGAGATGGGACAGCTCTTAATGAAAAACTGTTTTTT | CATSRDGTALNEKLFF
TRBJ1-6 | TRBV7-2 | - | - | 16 | TGTGCCAGCAGCCCATCAGGACACAGAGGCTTCTCACCCCTCCACTTT | CASSPSGHRGFSPLHF
TRBJ2-2 | TRBV29-1 | - | once | 13 | TGCAGCGCTAGGGCATCGGGGACCGGGGAGCTGTTTTTT | CSARASGTGELFF
TRBJ1-5 | TRBV28 | - | - | 14 | TGTGCCAGCAAGGAGGTATTGTCCGGTCAGCCCCAGCATTTT | CASKEVLSGQPQHF
TRBJ2-1 | TRBV5-1 | TRBD2 | - | 15 | TGCGCCAGCAAACTCTTTCTAGCGGGATACAATGAGCAGTTCTTC | CASKLFLAGYNEQFF
TRBJ1-1 | TRBV5-8 | - | - | 14 | TGTGCCAGCAGCCCATGGGGGCGGAGGACTGAAGCTTTCTTT | CASSPWGRRTEAFF
TRBJ2-3 | TRBV7-3 | TRBD1 | few | 15 | TGTGCCAGCAGCCCCACAGGGGGTAACACAGATACGCAGTATTTT | CASSPTGGNTDTQYF
TRBJ1-5 | TRBV28 | - | - | 16 | TGTGCCAGCAACACCCGGGTCGCAGCAAGCAATCAGCCCCAGCATTTT | CASNTRVAASNQPQHF
TRBJ1-2 | TRBV27 | TRBD1 | - | 18 | TGTGCCAGCAGCCCGTCCCGGGACAGGGGGCTAAAAAACTATGGCTACACCTTC | CASSPSRDRGLKNYGYTF
TRBJ2-3 | TRBV20-1 | - | - | 10 | TGCAGTGCCTGGAGGGGACTCCAGTATTTT | CSAWRGLQYF
TRBJ2-7 | TRBV4-1 | TRBD1 | once | 16 | TGCGCCAGCAGCCTGGAGAAGGACAGGGGAATCTACGAGCAGTACTTC | CASSLEKDRGIYEQYF
TRBJ2-7 | TRBV6-5 | TRBD2 | - | 14 | TGTGCCAGCAGTTACCTCGCGGGAGGATACGAGCAGTACTTC | CASSYLAGGYEQYF
TRBJ2-1 | TRBV24-1 | TRBD1 | - | 17 | TGTGCCACCAGTGTCCTTGGTGGGACAGGGAGATACAATGAGCAGTTCTTC | CATSVLGGTGRYNEQFF
TRBJ1-1 | TRBV10-2 | - | once | 14 | TGCGCCAGCAGTGAATTGATAGCGGGCACTGAAGCTTTCTTT | CASSELIAGTEAFF
TRBJ2-3 | TRBV10-3 | TRBD2 | - | 15 | TGTGCCATCAGCCCACTAGCGGGAGGCACAGATACGCAGTATTTT | CAISPLAGGTDTQYF
TRBJ1-6 | TRBV7-6 | - | - | 16 | TGTGCCAGCAGCTTGGGTACCGGGGGTGGGAATTCACCCCTCCACTTT | CASSLGTGGGNSPLHF
TRBJ1-2 | TRBV5-4 | TRBD1 | - | 14 | TGTGCCAGCAGCCCCCCCGACAGGGCTTATGGCTACACCTTC | CASSPPDRAYGYTF